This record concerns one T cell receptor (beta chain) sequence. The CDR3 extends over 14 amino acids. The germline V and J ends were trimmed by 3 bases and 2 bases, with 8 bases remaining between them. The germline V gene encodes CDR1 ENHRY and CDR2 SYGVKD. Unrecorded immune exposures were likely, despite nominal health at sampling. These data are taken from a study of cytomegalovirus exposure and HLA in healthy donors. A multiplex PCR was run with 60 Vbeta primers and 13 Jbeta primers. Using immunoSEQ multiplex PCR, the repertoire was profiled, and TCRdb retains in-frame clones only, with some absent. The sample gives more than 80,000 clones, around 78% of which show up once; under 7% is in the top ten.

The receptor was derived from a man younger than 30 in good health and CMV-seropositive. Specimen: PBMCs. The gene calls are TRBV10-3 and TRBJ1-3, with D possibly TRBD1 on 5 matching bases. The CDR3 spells CAISEWGAGNTIYF. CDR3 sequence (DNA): TGTGCCATCAGTGAATGGGGGGCTGGAAACACCATATATTTT.